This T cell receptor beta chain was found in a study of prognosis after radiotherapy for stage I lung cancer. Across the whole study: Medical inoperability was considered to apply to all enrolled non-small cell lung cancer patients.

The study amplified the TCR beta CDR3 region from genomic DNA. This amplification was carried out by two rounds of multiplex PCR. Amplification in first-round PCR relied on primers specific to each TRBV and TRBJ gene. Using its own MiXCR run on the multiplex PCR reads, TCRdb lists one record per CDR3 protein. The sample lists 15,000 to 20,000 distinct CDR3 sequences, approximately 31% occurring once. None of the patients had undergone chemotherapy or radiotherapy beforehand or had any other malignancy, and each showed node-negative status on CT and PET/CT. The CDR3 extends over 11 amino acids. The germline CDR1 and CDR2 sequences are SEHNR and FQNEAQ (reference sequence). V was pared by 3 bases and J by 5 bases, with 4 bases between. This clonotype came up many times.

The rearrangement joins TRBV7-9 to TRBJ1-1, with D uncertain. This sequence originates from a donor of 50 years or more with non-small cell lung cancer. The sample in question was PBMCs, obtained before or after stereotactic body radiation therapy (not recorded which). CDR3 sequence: CASSFSTEAFF. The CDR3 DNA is TGTGCCAGCAGCTTTTCAACTGAAGCTTTCTTT.